The 20 T cell receptor beta chains presented below share a single source sample, sequenced in a study of shared clonotypes between healthy human individuals. Method: immunoSEQ multiplex PCR; TCRdb's copy keeps in-frame clones and lacks some. The top ten hold about 0.4% of the sample, which has roughly 1,500,000 clones, approximately 98% seen once. The sequencing input was naive CD4+ T cells sorted from blood. The subset is: CD45RA+ positively selected. All receptors derive from a man aged 30 to 45 in good health.

V is TRBV27 and J is TRBJ2-7; TRBD2 is a possible D gene (5 bases). The CDR3 covers 17 residues. The germline V gene has CDR1 MNHEY and CDR2 SMNVEV (reference sequence). V gave up 0 bases and J gave up 3 bases, with 18 bases separating them. This CDR3 reads CASSLSQSRGRNYEQYF. CDR3 sequence (DNA): TGTGCCAGCAGTTTATCCCAGTCTAGAGGGAGAAACTACGAGCAGTACTTC.

V is TRBV6-5 and J is TRBJ2-5; 10 nucleotides agree with TRBD1. With 0 bases clipped from V and 5 bases from J, the junction kept 3 bases outside the gene matches. This CDR3 is 15 amino acids long. Germline V gene lookup returns CDR1 MNHEY and CDR2 SVGAGI. The DNA for the CDR3 is TGTGCCAGCAGTTACTCGGGACAGGGGCGGGAGACCCAGTACTTC. It yields the protein CASSYSGQGRETQYF.

The V call is TRBV6-6, the J call TRBJ1-4; maybe TRBD1 (6 bases). V was trimmed by 7 bases and J by 8 bases, leaving 20 bases between them. This CDR3 is built from 15 residues. CDR1 and CDR2 (germline): MNHNY, SVGAGI (reference sequence). The DNA of the CDR3 is TGTGCCAGCAAACCTCCGGGACAACGGAGAGAAAAACTGTTTTTT. Its protein is CASKPPGQRREKLFF.

The chain couples TRBV5-1 to TRBJ2-1, with D perhaps TRBD2 (5 bases). From germline, CDR1 is SGHRS and CDR2 YFSETQ. There are 15 residues in the CDR3. V lost 4 bases and J 9 bases, leaving 20 bases between the germline ends. CDR3 sequence reads: CASSGSGARISEQFF. CDR3 DNA sequence: TGCGCCAGCAGCGGAAGCGGAGCGAGAATCAGTGAGCAGTTCTTC.

This chain connects TRBV28 to TRBJ2-7, with no clear D. The CDR3 spans 12 residues. Germline V CDR1 and CDR2: MDHEN, SYDVKM. Trimming shortened V by 5 bases and J by 5 bases, and 10 bases separated the two germline ends. CDR3 sequence reads: CASSPQSDEQYF. CDR3 sequence (DNA): TGTGCCAGCAGTCCCCAGTCGGACGAGCAGTACTTC.

The chain recombines TRBV5-6 with TRBJ1-5, with D unresolved. Between the trimmed V and J ends, which lost 2 bases and 6 bases, there was a span of 12 bases. CDR1 and CDR2 (germline): SGHDT, YYEEEE. The CDR3 is 14 amino acids. The DNA of the CDR3 is TGTGCCAGCAGCTTCGGGGAAAGGGCTCAGCCCCAGCATTTT. It is translated as CASSFGERAQPQHF.

This chain links TRBV11-3 with TRBJ2-1; the match to TRBD2 covers 10 bases. The germline CDR1 and CDR2 sequences are SGHNT and YENEEA. Losses at the gene ends were 0 bases for V and 2 bases for J; bases not matched to a gene: 10. The CDR3 runs 19 residues. CDR3: CASSLDFRTSGRAYNEQFF. The CDR3 bases are TGTGCCAGCAGCTTAGATTTTAGGACTAGCGGAAGGGCCTACAATGAGCAGTTCTTC. The full variable domain, its missing parts supplied by reference TRBV11-3 and TRBJ2-1, is EAGVVQSPRYKIIEKKQPVAFWCNPISGHNTLYWYLQNLGQGPELLIRYENEEAVDDSQLPKDRFSAERLKGVDSTLKIQPAELGDSAVYLCASSLDFRTSGRAYNEQFFGPGTRLTVL.

This rearrangement joins TRBV25-1 to TRBJ2-1, with D perhaps given as TRBD1 or TRBD2 (5 bases each). Trimming cost V 6 bases and J 5 bases, with 11 bases left between them. The CDR3 totals 13 residues. From germline, CDR1 is MGHDK and CDR2 SYGVNS. In nucleotides, the CDR3 is TGTGCCAGCAGACCGGGACCGGACAATGAGCAGTTCTTC. Protein product: CASRPGPDNEQFF.

V is TRBV9 and J is TRBJ2-7, with no clear D. The CDR3 has 14 amino acids. Germline-derived CDR1 and CDR2 are SGDLS and YYNGEE. V shed 0 bases and J shed 1 base, with 8 bases lying between them. The CDR3 coding sequence is TGTGCCAGCAGCGTAGTCGCTAGTTCCTACGAGCAGTACTTC. It is translated as CASSVVASSYEQYF.

The chain joins TRBV5-1 to TRBJ2-2; 10 bases are a match to TRBD1. CDR3 length equals 17 residues. Unmatched junction bases numbered 7, after V lost 2 bases and J lost 3 bases. CDR1 and CDR2 from the germline V gene are SGHRS and YFSETQ. In DNA, the CDR3 is TGCGCCAGCAGCTTTGCACTAGGGACAGGGGACACCGGGGAGCTGTTTTTT. This encodes CASSFALGTGDTGELFF.

The chain combines TRBV7-2 with TRBJ2-1; D is undetermined. This CDR3 contains 15 residues. CDR1 is SGHTA and CDR2 is FQGNSA in the germline V gene. Trimming took off 2 bases at V and 0 bases at J, with 8 bases between the two ends. The CDR3 reads CASSLIQSSYNEQFF. The CDR3 bases are TGTGCCAGCAGCTTAATTCAGAGCTCCTACAATGAGCAGTTCTTC.

CDR3 coding DNA: TGTGCCAGCAGCCAAGTCGGCGGGACAGACACCGGGGAGCTGTTTTTT. It specifies CASSQVGGTDTGELFF. The chain links TRBV4-2 to TRBJ2-2, with D tentatively TRBD1 (7 bases). Germline values: CDR1 LGHNA, CDR2 YNFKEQ. This CDR3 comprises 16 residues. V was trimmed by 1 base and J by 3 bases, leaving 12 bases between them.

J is TRBJ1-5 and V is TRBV28; no firm D call. Germline V gene sequence: CDR1 MDHEN, CDR2 SYDVKM. The V gene lost 5 bases and the J gene lost 0 bases, with 5 bases spanning the gap. This CDR3 region has 13 residues. Written as DNA, the CDR3 is TGTGCCAGCAGTGCCTATAGCAATCAGCCCCAGCATTTT. This codes for CASSAYSNQPQHF.

This clone was seen only once. The V call is TRBV7-8, the J call TRBJ2-1; D not resolved. Germline CDR1 is SGHVS and CDR2 is FQNEAQ. V lost 4 bases, J lost 8 bases, and 15 bases lay in between. CDR3 size: 14 residues. This chain's CDR3 is CASSSILANDEQFF. The DNA of the CDR3 is TGTGCCAGCAGCTCCATCCTGGCGAATGATGAGCAGTTCTTC.

The rearrangement uses TRBV25-1 and TRBJ1-1; D might be TRBD1 (5 bases). The length of the CDR3 is 13 residues. Germline assignment: CDR1 MGHDK and CDR2 SYGVNS. Trimming removed 4 bases from V and 5 bases from J, with 11 bases in between. CDR3: CASSVGGRTEAFF. CDR3 nucleotide sequence: TGTGCCAGCAGTGTTGGGGGAAGGACTGAAGCTTTCTTT.

V gene TRBV7-3 combines with J gene TRBJ2-2; D is perhaps TRBD1 or TRBD2 (6 bases each). The CDR3 totals 15 residues. With 5 bases removed from V and 6 bases from J, the gap between germline ends came to 16 bases. Looked up from germline, CDR1 is SGHTA and CDR2 is FQGTGA. CDR3 region: CASSPTGTLAGELFF. CDR3 sequence (DNA): TGTGCCAGCAGCCCCACAGGGACTTTAGCCGGGGAGCTGTTTTTT.

V usage is TRBV9 and J usage is TRBJ2-1; 16 nucleotides match TRBD2. The CDR3 spans 17 residues. The trim removed 3 bases at V and 7 bases at J, leaving 7 bases unmatched. The germline gives CDR1 SGDLS, CDR2 YYNGEE. The CDR3 DNA reads TGTGCCAGCAGCGACGGGACTAGCGGGAGGGCCACGAATGAGCAGTTCTTC. Its protein is CASSDGTSGRATNEQFF.

This clone showed up just a few times. The identical CDR3 is also encoded by other nucleotide sequences in the sample. This chain joins TRBV5-1 and TRBJ2-3, with 8 bases that match TRBD2. The V gene end was trimmed by 1 base and the J gene end by 3 bases; junction bases not matched to a gene: 1. CDR3 length: 14 residues. Germline-derived CDR1 and CDR2 are SGHRS and YFSETQ. This CDR3 reads CASSLPSGTDTQYF. The CDR3, as DNA: TGCGCCAGCAGCTTGCCTAGCGGGACAGATACGCAGTATTTT.

A remark on this clone: Additional DNA sequences in this sample encode the identical CDR3. The chain links TRBV9 to TRBJ2-1; a possible D gene is TRBD2 (6 bases). The CDR3 loop spans 14 amino acids. V was clipped by 0 bases and J by 8 bases, with 12 bases between them. Germline V gene data show CDR1 as SGDLS and CDR2 as YYNGEE. CDR3 nucleotide sequence: TGTGCCAGCAGCGTAGTTCCGGGAGCCCATGAGCAGTTCTTC. Translating gives CASSVVPGAHEQFF.

V is TRBV19 and J is TRBJ2-7; a possible D gene is TRBD1 (6 bases). With 7 bases removed from V and 1 base from J, the gap between germline ends came to 11 bases. This CDR3 has 13 amino acids. CDR1 is LNHDA, CDR2 SQIVND, per germline (reference sequence). The CDR3 is CASNTGYSYEQYF. Here the CDR3 DNA reads TGTGCCAGTAATACAGGGTATTCCTACGAGCAGTACTTC.